The 25 T cell receptor beta chains in this list originate from one sample, sequenced in a study of T-cell memory formation after mild COVID-19 (dated by TCRdb to 2020 to 2023). Library preparation was by 5' RACE. The reads were generated on an Illumina NovaSeq 6000. The public reads were quality trimmed at Q25 with fastp and then assembled into clones with MiXCR by TCRdb, keeping productive beta chains. Rows with a matching CDR3 protein are joined into one entry that keeps the most common DNA and genes. The sample includes 350,000 to 450,000 distinct CDR3 sequences, with roughly 24% observed a single time. The ten largest clones add up to about 10% of the sample. Source material: PBMCs or a T cell subset sorted from them (not recorded which). The receptors come from an adult woman who had mild COVID-19 (a few samples of this study predate the infection). The sample titles of this study are shuffled in the database, so cell type and time point are left out; the donor was told from shared clones.

In its sample, this clonotype was seen a few times. This rearrangement joins TRBV2 to TRBJ2-5; a possible D gene is TRBD2 (5 bases). This CDR3 spans 15 amino acids. V lost 8 bases and J lost 3, with 19 bases in between. CDR1 SNHLY and CDR2 FYNNEI come from the germline V gene. Here the CDR3 reads CASGKERLLKETQYF. The CDR3 nucleotides are TGTGCCAGCGGAAAGGAGCGGCTATTAAAAGAGACCCAGTACTTC.

The J gene is TRBJ2-1, the V gene TRBV7-8, with TRBD1 as a possible D gene (7 bases). The CDR3 totals 13 residues. The germline V gene encodes CDR1 SGHVS and CDR2 FQNEAQ. V was shortened by 0 bases and J by 15 bases, with 15 bases between the two germline ends. This CDR3 reads CASSLAQGGSAFF. The CDR3 DNA reads as TGTGCCAGCAGCTTAGCGCAGGGGGGTTCGGCGTTCTTC.

The chain has TRBV6-7 and TRBJ2-5, with D possibly being TRBD1 or TRBD2 (5 bases each). TRBV6-7 carries the ORF label, with uncertain function. V lost 3 bases and J 3 bases, leaving 17 bases between the germline ends. CDR3 length: 16 residues. In DNA form, the CDR3 reads TGTGCCAGCAGTTATGGGTCCGATAGGGGAGAAGAGACCCAGTACTTC. Translating it yields CASSYGSDRGEETQYF.

The chain couples TRBV6-6 to TRBJ1-4; D is undetermined. V was shortened by 6 bases and J by 11 bases, with 13 bases between the two germline ends. CDR3 length: 12 residues. Germline lookup yields CDR1 MNHNY and CDR2 SVGAGI (reference sequence). The CDR3 loop is CASSGNNIKLFF. The CDR3 DNA reads as TGTGCCAGCAGCGGGAACAATATTAAACTGTTTTTT.

This clonotype appeared a few times. J is TRBJ2-5 and V is TRBV4-1; D possibly corresponds to TRBD2 (5 bases). The CDR3 loop spans 17 amino acids. Trimming cost V 0 bases and J 0 bases, with 14 bases left between them. In germline, CDR1 is MGHRA, CDR2 YSYEKL. The CDR3 DNA reads as TGCGCCAGCAGCCAAGACCGGGGTTACGGGTACCAAGAGACCCAGTACTTC. Translation: CASSQDRGYGYQETQYF.

The rearrangement links TRBV29-1 to TRBJ2-1, with 7 bases identical to TRBD2. The CDR3 is 14 residues long. CDR1 is SQVTM, CDR2 ANQGSEA, per germline. Germline trimming cut 6 bases from V and 4 bases from J; bases unmatched to any gene: 9. CDR3 residues: CSVGVGGPYNEQFF. In DNA, the CDR3 is TGCAGCGTGGGCGTGGGAGGGCCGTACAATGAGCAGTTCTTC.

This clonotype was counted only a few times. The rearrangement joins TRBV11-2 to TRBJ2-7, with 8 nucleotides matching TRBD1. The CDR3 extends over 15 amino acids. The germline CDR1 and CDR2 sequences are SGHAT and FQNNGV. V shed 6 bases and J 1 base; nucleotides not matched to a gene: 8. CDR3 bases: TGTGCCAGCAGTTATTCCCGGGACAGGTCCTACGAGCAGTACTTC. Translation: CASSYSRDRSYEQYF.

This clonotype was observed many times. V and J are TRBV12-3 or TRBV12-4 and TRBJ1-1; the D is unclear. Trimming took 3 bases from V and 4 from J, leaving 6 bases between them. This CDR3 is built from 12 residues. This CDR3 is CASSLWGTEAFF. DNA of the CDR3: TGTGCCAGCAGTTTGTGGGGCACTGAAGCTTTCTTT.

This clonotype turned up a few times. The V call is TRBV5-4, the J call TRBJ2-3; 9 bases agree with TRBD1. The CDR3 runs 15 residues. CDR1 and CDR2 (germline): SGHNT, YYREEE (reference sequence). Unmatched junction bases numbered 8, after V lost 5 bases and J lost 4 bases. The CDR3 protein is CASRLQGAGADTQYF. CDR3 nucleotide sequence: TGTGCCAGCAGGCTACAGGGGGCAGGCGCAGATACGCAGTATTTT.

The chain combines TRBV29-1 with TRBJ2-2; 8 nucleotides align to TRBD1. The CDR3 has 14 amino acids. The germline V gene has CDR1 SQVTM and CDR2 ANQGSEA. The V segment lost 7 bases and the J segment 0 bases; nucleotides outside the gene matches: 4. CDR3 DNA sequence: TGCAGCGCCGGGACAGGTTCGAACACCGGGGAGCTGTTTTTT. As protein: CSAGTGSNTGELFF.

This chain joins TRBV24-1 and TRBJ2-3, with D perhaps assigned TRBD1 or TRBD2 (7 bases each). Trimming took 3 bases from V and 6 from J, leaving 24 bases between them. This CDR3 is built from 18 residues. Germline lookup yields CDR1 KGHDR and CDR2 SFDVKD. CDR3 nucleotide sequence: TGTGCCACCAGTGATCTCCCCGGCGGGGGACAGCCAAGGGATACGCAGTATTTT. Translated: CATSDLPGGGQPRDTQYF.

The V call is TRBV29-1, the J call TRBJ1-1; 7 positions match TRBD1. From germline, CDR1 is SQVTM and CDR2 ANQGSEA. The CDR3 runs to 14 residues. The V and J ends lost 6 bases and 4 bases, in that order; junction bases with no gene match: 11. The CDR3 coding sequence is TGCAGCGTGCGACCCACAGGGGTATCCACTGAAGCTTTCTTT. Amino acid sequence: CSVRPTGVSTEAFF. The variable domain in full, with the rest retrieved from reference TRBV29-1 and TRBJ1-1, is SAVISQKPSRDICQRGTSLTIQCQVDSQVTMMFWYRQQPGQSLTLIATANQGSEATYESGFVIDKFPISRPNLTFSTLTVSNMSPEDSSIYLCSVRPTGVSTEAFFGQGTRLTVV.

The chain combines TRBV18 with TRBJ1-3, with D maybe TRBD1 (5 bases). Trimming removed 2 bases at V and 0 bases at J, with 11 bases between. Germline V gene lookup returns CDR1 KGHSH and CDR2 LQKENI. The CDR3 runs 16 residues. CDR3 residues: CASSPVTGFSGNTIYF. DNA for the CDR3: TGTGCCAGCTCACCAGTCACAGGTTTCTCTGGAAACACCATATATTTT.

This clonotype was counted ten times or more. V usage is TRBV5-1 and J usage is TRBJ2-2, with D possibly TRBD1 on 6 matching bases. The germline gives CDR1 SGHRS, CDR2 YFSETQ. The V gene lost 3 bases and the J gene lost 0 bases, with 9 bases spanning the gap. The CDR3 sequence is 15 residues long. For the CDR3, the DNA is TGCGCCAGCAGCTACAGGACAGCGAACACCGGGGAGCTGTTTTTT. Translation gives CASSYRTANTGELFF.

In DNA form, the CDR3 reads TGCAGTGCTAGAGACCGTTACAGGGGGAACACTGAAGCTTTCTTT. It specifies CSARDRYRGNTEAFF. The chain uses TRBV20-1 and TRBJ1-1; 7 nucleotides line up with TRBD1. Germline V lookup: CDR1 DFQATT, CDR2 SNEGSKA (reference sequence). Trimming at V came to 0 bases and at J to 1 base, leaving 5 bases not matched to a gene. This CDR3 region has 15 residues.

Only a few counts were recorded for this clonotype. This sequence joins TRBV5-1 and TRBJ1-5; D gene ambiguous. The germline V gene has CDR1 SGHRS and CDR2 YFSETQ. Trimming removed 2 bases at V and 6 bases at J, with 12 bases between. CDR3 size: 14 residues. The CDR3 DNA reads as TGCGCCAGCAGCTTTGGGCCCTTAGGTCAGCCCCAGCATTTT. It translates to CASSFGPLGQPQHF.

The J gene is TRBJ1-6, the V gene TRBV6-2 or TRBV6-3; D gene unclear. CDR1 is MNHEY and CDR2 is SVGEGT in the germline V gene. This CDR3 spans 15 amino acids. Trimming cost V 8 bases and J 6 bases, with 17 bases left between them. CDR3 bases: TGTGCCAGCCTTGACGAGGCATCGAGTAATTCACCCCTCCACTTT. Its protein is CASLDEASSNSPLHF.

The table lists this clonotype with a few counts. This chain connects TRBV4-2 to TRBJ1-4; D unclear. This CDR3 has 15 amino acids. V was shortened by 0 bases and J by 6 bases, with 11 bases between the two germline ends. The germline V gene has CDR1 LGHNA and CDR2 YNFKEQ. In DNA, the CDR3 is TGTGCCAGCAGCCAAGATATTGGTTCGGATGAAAAACTGTTTTTT. Translation: CASSQDIGSDEKLFF.

The chain uses TRBV7-3 and TRBJ1-2, with TRBD1 as a possible D gene (5 bases). V lost 8 bases, J lost 8 bases, and 18 bases lay in between. CDR1 SGHTA and CDR2 FQGTGA come from the germline V gene. The CDR3 spans 13 residues. The CDR3 is CASGERQGEGYTF. The CDR3 nucleotides are TGTGCCAGCGGGGAACGGCAGGGAGAAGGCTACACCTTC.

The chain employs TRBV12-3 or TRBV12-4 and TRBJ2-3; D call uncertain. The germline V and J ends were trimmed by 6 bases and 2 bases, with 12 bases remaining between them. The CDR3 extends over 14 amino acids. The CDR3 DNA reads TGTGCCAGCAGCTATCAGGTTCTCACAGATACGCAGTATTTT. It yields the protein CASSYQVLTDTQYF.

This clonotype was observed a few times. The genes are TRBV7-2 and TRBJ1-2; TRBD1 matches 7 bases. Germline V gives CDR1 SGHTA, CDR2 FQGNSA. V dropped 5 bases and J dropped 4; count of bases not matched to a gene: 7. The CDR3 is 14 amino acids. This CDR3 is CASSPGGGGYGYTF. Here the CDR3 DNA reads TGTGCCAGCAGCCCAGGGGGAGGGGGCTATGGCTACACCTTC.

The chain recombines TRBV5-1 with TRBJ2-5, with D possibly TRBD1 on 6 matching bases. The CDR3 covers 15 residues. V dropped 3 bases and J dropped 8 bases, with 20 bases sitting between them. The germline V gene encodes CDR1 SGHRS and CDR2 YFSETQ. The CDR3 loop reads CASSSLDRLLGTQYF. CDR3 DNA sequence: TGCGCCAGCAGCTCCCTCGACAGGCTATTGGGAACCCAGTACTTC.

This chain connects TRBV27 to TRBJ1-1, with 7 nucleotides matching TRBD1. The germline CDR1 and CDR2 sequences are MNHEY and SMNVEV (reference sequence). V was pared by 5 bases and J by 4 bases, with 7 bases of the junction left unmatched. This CDR3 spans 14 amino acids. The CDR3 DNA sequence: TGTGCCAGCAGTCGATTTCCAGGGGGCACTGAAGCTTTCTTT. Translation: CASSRFPGGTEAFF.

CDR3 sequence reads: CASAPQGLAGGSGYEQYF. The CDR3 DNA reads TGTGCCAGCGCCCCGCAGGGACTAGCGGGAGGGTCGGGCTACGAGCAGTACTTC. The chain has TRBV6-2 or TRBV6-3 and TRBJ2-7; TRBD2 agrees at 16 bases. The CDR3 sequence is 18 residues long. CDR1 and CDR2 (germline): MNHEY, SVGEGT. V gave up 8 bases and J gave up 3 bases; unmatched junction bases: 13.

This clonotype was observed a handful of times. The V and J genes are TRBV10-3 and TRBJ2-7; 10 bases are shared with TRBD1. The CDR3 consists of 15 residues. V shed 6 bases, J shed 2 bases, and the junction held 7 bases outside the gene matches. Germline V gene lookup returns CDR1 ENHRY and CDR2 SYGVKD. The CDR3 DNA reads TGTGCCATCAGCCCTGGACAGGGGGGGACCTACGAGCAGTACTTC. Amino acid sequence: CAISPGQGGTYEQYF.